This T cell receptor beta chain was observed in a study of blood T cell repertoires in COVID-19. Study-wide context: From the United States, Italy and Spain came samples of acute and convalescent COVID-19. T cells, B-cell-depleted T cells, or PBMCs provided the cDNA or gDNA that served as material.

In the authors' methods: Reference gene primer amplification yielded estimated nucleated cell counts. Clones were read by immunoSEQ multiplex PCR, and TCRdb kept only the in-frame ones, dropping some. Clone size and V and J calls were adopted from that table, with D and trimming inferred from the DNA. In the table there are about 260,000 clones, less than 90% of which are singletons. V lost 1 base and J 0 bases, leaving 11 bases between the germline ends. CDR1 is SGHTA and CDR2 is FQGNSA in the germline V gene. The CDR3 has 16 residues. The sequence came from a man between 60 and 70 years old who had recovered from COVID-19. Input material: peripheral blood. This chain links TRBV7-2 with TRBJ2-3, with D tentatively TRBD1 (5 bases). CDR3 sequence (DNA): TGTGCCAGCAGCTTAGAGGGGTACCCTAGCACAGATACGCAGTATTTT. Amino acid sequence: CASSLEGYPSTDTQYF.